The next 21 T cell receptor beta chains were all read from a single sample in a study of T cells expressing NK-cell markers. For each CDR3 protein, TCRdb gives one entry from its re-call of the 5' RACE reads, without DNA. The ten most abundant clones cover around 0.4% of a sample with about 260,000 distinct CDR3 sequences. Sequencing was done on a sample of blood T cells: a sorted CD56 or NKG2C T cell subset, CD4+ or CD8+ T cells, or bulk PBMC T cells (not recorded which). These receptors came from a man aged 18 to 30 in good health.

The CDR3 reads CSARPGLDVDEQFF. The chain uses TRBV20-1 and TRBJ2-1; absent DNA, TCRdb's TRBD2 call cannot be checked. The germline V gene encodes CDR1 DFQATT and CDR2 SNEGSKA (reference sequence). This CDR3 is 14 amino acids long.

The chain joins TRBV20-1 to TRBJ2-5; the D gene TCRdb calls, TRBD2, cannot be checked with no DNA. The CDR3 sequence is 17 residues long. CDR1 and CDR2 from the germline V gene are DFQATT and SNEGSKA (reference sequence). The CDR3 spells CSARDLVGLAGQETQYF.

The rearrangement links TRBV7-8 to TRBJ2-5; there is no DNA to check the TCRdb D call of TRBD2. This CDR3 is 16 amino acids long. Germline CDR1 is SGHVS and CDR2 is FQNEAQ. This chain's CDR3 is CASSPRTSGVQETQYF.

This chain links TRBV6-5 with TRBJ2-1; the TCRdb call, TRBD2, lacks DNA for checking. The germline V gene has CDR1 MNHEY and CDR2 SVGAGI. The CDR3 has 13 residues. The chain's CDR3 is CASSYSILRDRFF.

V gene TRBV29-1 combines with J gene TRBJ1-4; TCRdb calls TRBD1, which cannot be checked without DNA. Germline CDR1 is SQVTM and CDR2 is ANQGSEA. The CDR3 runs 13 residues. The CDR3 sequence is CSVTGVTNEKLFF.

This sequence joins TRBV10-3 and TRBJ1-2. Germline CDR1 is ENHRY and CDR2 is SYGVKD. The CDR3 is 11 residues long. Here the CDR3 reads CATARGYGYTF.

The genes are TRBV20-1 and TRBJ2-1; TCRdb returns TRBD2, unconfirmable since there is no DNA. The CDR3 runs to 16 residues. The germline CDR1 and CDR2 sequences are DFQATT and SNEGSKA (reference sequence). The CDR3 sequence: CSAAGLAGASYNEQFF.

This sequence joins TRBV6-2 or TRBV6-3 and TRBJ1-2; TCRdb lists TRBD1, though no DNA is available to test this call. CDR1 MNHEY and CDR2 SVGEGT come from the germline V gene. The CDR3 has 12 amino acids. CDR3 sequence reads: CASSDTRAGYTF.

The V gene is TRBV5-1, the J gene TRBJ2-3; TCRdb picks TRBD2, but there is no DNA to check that call. CDR1 and CDR2 (germline): SGHRS, YFSETQ. The CDR3 consists of 16 residues. CDR3 in amino acids: CASSLAPILAGDTQYF.

This chain joins TRBV6-5 and TRBJ2-2; TCRdb calls TRBD1, which cannot be checked without DNA. This CDR3 has 14 amino acids. Germline V gene sequence: CDR1 MNHEY, CDR2 SVGAGI. CDR3: CASSLGGSSGELFF.

This chain links TRBV12-3 or TRBV12-4 with TRBJ1-3; lacking DNA, the TRBD1 call made by TCRdb goes unchecked. The CDR3 runs to 15 residues. CDR3 loop: CASSSTPGRGNTIYF.

The chain joins TRBV5-1 to TRBJ1-2; the TCRdb D gene call, TRBD1, has no DNA to confirm it. This CDR3 region has 17 residues. Per the germline V gene, CDR1 is SGHRS and CDR2 is YFSETQ. The chain's CDR3 is CASSLAAGTGAFYGYTF.

The J gene is TRBJ2-5, the V gene TRBV3-1; TCRdb gives TRBD1 as the D gene, but with no DNA this cannot be confirmed. CDR1 is LGHDT, CDR2 YNNKEL, per germline (reference sequence). This CDR3 comprises 15 residues. CDR3 sequence reads: CASSQTTGGGGTQYF.

This chain joins TRBV6-1 and TRBJ1-3. The CDR3 totals 14 residues. Germline loops: CDR1 MNHNS, CDR2 SASEGT. The CDR3 is CASSKDIVGNTIYF.

This chain's CDR3 is CSARGASGPSTDTQYF. The V and J genes are TRBV20-1 and TRBJ2-3; the TCRdb D gene call, TRBD2, has no DNA to confirm it. Germline CDR1 reads DFQATT; CDR2 reads SNEGSKA (reference sequence). The CDR3 has 16 residues.

V usage is TRBV10-2 and J usage is TRBJ2-1; TCRdb indicates TRBD1, and absent DNA this call remains unverified. Germline CDR1 WSHSY, CDR2 SAAADI. This CDR3 is built from 12 residues. CDR3 loop: CASSVGGSEQFF.

The rearrangement joins TRBV15 to TRBJ2-5; TCRdb gives TRBD1 as the D gene, but with no DNA this cannot be confirmed. In germline, CDR1 is LNHNV, CDR2 YYDKDF (reference sequence). The CDR3 totals 14 residues. CDR3 sequence: CATGANLGQETQYF.

V is TRBV5-1 and J is TRBJ1-4. CDR1 is SGHRS, CDR2 YFSETQ, per germline. This CDR3 region has 16 residues. CDR3 amino acids: CASSLVPVEGWEKLFF.

The J gene is TRBJ2-7, the V gene TRBV6-5. Germline V gene sequence: CDR1 MNHEY, CDR2 SVGAGI. The CDR3 extends over 12 amino acids. This CDR3 reads CASRGSGYEQYF.

The chain recombines TRBV28 with TRBJ2-1; TCRdb's D gene call, TRBD2, goes unchecked for lack of DNA. The CDR3 extends over 15 amino acids. CDR1 is MDHEN and CDR2 is SYDVKM in the germline V gene. The CDR3: CASSLPLAGVNEQFF.

The V call is TRBV11-1, the J call TRBJ2-1; TCRdb's D gene call, TRBD1, goes unchecked for lack of DNA. Germline loops: CDR1 SGHAT, CDR2 FQDESV (reference sequence). CDR3 length equals 14 residues. The CDR3: CASSFGTVYNEQFF.